Listed here are 28 T cell receptor beta chains from one sample, sequenced in a study of T cell responses to AZD1222 COVID-19 vaccine. Sequenced by immunoSEQ multiplex PCR; TCRdb stores in-frame clones only, minus some. Of 95,000 to 150,000 clones in the sample, roughly 92% are singletons; the top ten hold around 1.8%. The sample consisted of peripheral blood, taken on day 0 of AZD1222 vaccination. These receptors all come from an adult in good health.

In its sample, this clone was seen a few times. CDR3 region: CASSLVGRAGEKLFF. For the CDR3, the DNA is TGTGCCAGCAGCTTAGTCGGCAGGGCTGGAGAAAAACTGTTTTTT. V is TRBV7-2 and J is TRBJ1-4; TRBD1 is a possible D gene (5 bases). Trimming left V 1 base short and J 8 bases short, with 14 bases between. CDR1 and CDR2 from the germline V gene are SGHTA and FQGNSA. This CDR3 has 15 residues.

V usage is TRBV11-3 and J usage is TRBJ2-5, with 8 bases identical to TRBD2. Per the germline V gene, CDR1 is SGHNT and CDR2 is YENEEA. This CDR3 is built from 13 residues. The J segment lost 0 bases and the V segment lost 8 bases, leaving 2 bases of the junction unmatched. CDR3 sequence reads: CASGTSDQETQYF. The CDR3 DNA follows: TGTGCCAGCGGGACTAGTGACCAAGAGACCCAGTACTTC.

This clone was counted only a few times. CDR3 loop: CASSDARVVSNQPQHF. For the CDR3, the DNA is TGTGCCAGTAGTGATGCCAGGGTAGTGAGCAATCAGCCCCAGCATTTT. The rearrangement joins TRBV19 to TRBJ1-5, with a tentative D call TRBD1 (5 bases). This CDR3 has 16 amino acids. The germline CDR1 and CDR2 sequences are LNHDA and SQIVND (reference sequence). Trimming shortened V by 5 bases and J by 1 base, and 15 bases separated the two germline ends.

This clone has just one count. This chain joins TRBV6-5 and TRBJ1-3, with D possibly matching TRBD1 (5 bases). Trimming stripped 6 bases from V and 1 base from J, with 13 bases between. Germline CDR1 MNHEY, CDR2 SVGAGI. CDR3 size: 15 residues. The CDR3 bases are TGTGCCAGCAGGGGGCCAGGGCCATCTGGAAACACCATATATTTT. Translating gives CASRGPGPSGNTIYF.

V usage is TRBV11-2 and J usage is TRBJ1-4; 7 bases match TRBD1. The CDR3 length is 15 residues. The germline CDR1 and CDR2 sequences are SGHAT and FQNNGV. Germline trimming cut 3 bases from V and 5 bases from J; bases unmatched to any gene: 6. The CDR3 sequence is CASSFHRGSNEKLFF. In nucleotides, the CDR3 is TGTGCCAGCAGCTTTCACAGGGGTTCGAATGAAAAACTGTTTTTT.

The chain uses TRBV18 and TRBJ1-1; possible D gene TRBD1, 6 bases. The CDR3 length is 13 residues. V was pared by 8 bases and J by 3 bases, with 13 bases between. Germline assignment: CDR1 KGHSH and CDR2 LQKENI. The CDR3 DNA is TGTGCCAGCACGGACAGCTCCGACACTGAAGCTTTCTTT. It specifies CASTDSSDTEAFF.

The V gene is TRBV2, the J gene TRBJ1-4; no firm D call. V shed 7 bases and J shed 8 bases, with 20 bases lying between them. This CDR3 is built from 15 residues. Germline values: CDR1 SNHLY, CDR2 FYNNEI. The chain's CDR3 is CASNPTRGFREKLFF. CDR3 bases: TGTGCCAGCAACCCAACCAGAGGGTTTCGAGAAAAACTGTTTTTT.

The chain couples TRBV10-3 to TRBJ1-2; TRBD1 might be the D (5 bases). Deletions cut 0 bases from V and 6 bases from J, with 8 bases between. CDR1 ENHRY and CDR2 SYGVKD come from the germline V gene. The CDR3 is made up of 13 amino acids. The CDR3 nucleotides read TGTGCCATCAGTGAGTCAGGGGTGAATGGCTACACCTTC. This encodes CAISESGVNGYTF.

The chain is built from TRBV5-1 and TRBJ2-1, with TRBD2 matching over 13 bases. This CDR3 has 14 amino acids. CDR1 and CDR2 (germline): SGHRS, YFSETQ. Unmatched junction bases numbered 3, after V lost 5 bases and J lost 7 bases. The CDR3 DNA reads as TGCGCCAGCAGAACTAGCGGGAGGGGTAATGAGCAGTTCTTC. It codes for CASRTSGRGNEQFF.

The chain employs TRBV5-1 and TRBJ2-3; D may correspond to TRBD1 or TRBD2 (5 bases each). Germline V gene sequence: CDR1 SGHRS, CDR2 YFSETQ. Deletions cut 0 bases from V and 2 bases from J, with 13 bases between. The CDR3 covers 16 residues. This CDR3 is CASSLEAGANTDTQYF. For the CDR3, the DNA is TGCGCCAGCAGCTTGGAGGCCGGGGCGAACACAGATACGCAGTATTTT.

In DNA form, the CDR3 reads TGTGCCAGCTCACCGGGACAGGCCGGCTATGGCTACACCTTC. Residues: CASSPGQAGYGYTF. The chain couples TRBV18 to TRBJ1-2; TRBD1 aligns across 8 bases. CDR1 is KGHSH, CDR2 LQKENI, per germline. With V trimmed by 3 bases and J by 4 bases, 4 bases remained unmatched. The CDR3 loop spans 14 amino acids.

This chain links TRBV29-1 with TRBJ2-1, with D tentatively TRBD2 (5 bases). CDR1 and CDR2 from the germline V gene are SQVTM and ANQGSEA. Trimming removed 6 bases at V and 3 bases at J, with 18 bases between. The CDR3 length is 15 residues. The CDR3 DNA is TGCAGCGTCACTCCCGGAAGTGGGAGCTACAATGAGCAGTTCTTC. Translated: CSVTPGSGSYNEQFF.

This chain joins TRBV24-1 and TRBJ2-2, with TRBD2 identical over 9 bases. V trimming: 8 bases; J trimming: 2 bases; junction bases outside the gene matches: 5. The CDR3 length is 15 residues. Germline CDR1 and CDR2: KGHDR and SFDVKD. The CDR3 sequence: CATKATSGNTGELFF. The CDR3 DNA is TGTGCCACCAAAGCGACTAGCGGTAACACCGGGGAGCTGTTTTTT.

The chain is built from TRBV29-1 and TRBJ1-6; D is unresolved. This CDR3 is built from 13 residues. V was shortened by 6 bases and J by 0 bases, with 6 bases between the two germline ends. Per the germline V gene, CDR1 is SQVTM and CDR2 is ANQGSEA. CDR3 residues: CSVTVSYNSPLHF. In DNA, the CDR3 is TGCAGCGTGACGGTCTCCTATAATTCACCCCTCCACTTT.

The chain uses TRBV30 and TRBJ2-2; possibly TRBD2 for D (7 bases). CDR3 length: 15 amino acids. Trimming pared 4 bases from V and 4 bases from J, leaving 16 bases between. Germline loops: CDR1 GTSNPN, CDR2 SVGIG (reference sequence). The CDR3 loop reads CAWTRGGAGTGELFF. As DNA, the CDR3 is TGTGCCTGGACGCGAGGGGGGGCCGGCACCGGGGAGCTGTTTTTT.

The J gene is TRBJ2-1, the V gene TRBV10-3; TRBD2 matches 12 bases. Trimming took 0 bases from V and 5 from J; bases not matched to a gene: 8. The germline CDR1 and CDR2 sequences are ENHRY and SYGVKD. CDR3 length: 18 residues. CDR3 in DNA: TGTGCCATCAGTGAGTCGAGGCTAGCGGGAGGGGGTAACAATGAGCAGTTCTTC. Its translation is CAISESRLAGGGNNEQFF.

The rearrangement links TRBV30 to TRBJ2-1; possibly TRBD1 or TRBD2 for D (5 bases each). V dropped 4 bases and J dropped 0 bases, with 13 bases sitting between them. The CDR3 covers 15 residues. Germline CDR1 is GTSNPN and CDR2 is SVGIG (reference sequence). The CDR3 sequence is CAWTRDASSYNEQFF. CDR3 nucleotide sequence: TGTGCCTGGACCCGGGACGCAAGCTCCTACAATGAGCAGTTCTTC. The full variable domain, with the rest looked up from reference TRBV30 and TRBJ2-1, is SQTIHQWPATLVQPVGSPLSLECTVEGTSNPNLYWYRQAAGRGLQLLFYSVGIGQISSEVPQNLSASRPQDRQFILSSKKLLLSDSGFYLCAWTRDASSYNEQFFGPGTRLTVL.

This clone was counted once. The DNA of the CDR3 is TGTGCCAGCAGCTCTCGTAGCGGGAGGGGCACAGATACGCAGTATTTT. Translating gives CASSSRSGRGTDTQYF. V gene TRBV7-3 combines with J gene TRBJ2-3, with 11 bases that match TRBD2. This CDR3 has 16 residues. J lost 1 base, V lost 4 bases, and 4 bases had no gene match. From germline, CDR1 is SGHTA and CDR2 FQGTGA.

This CDR3 reads CASSPRTSELISEQYV. The CDR3 DNA follows: TGTGCCAGCAGCCCCCGGACTAGCGAGTTAATCTCCGAGCAGTACGTC. The chain employs TRBV7-9 and TRBJ2-7; 9 bases match TRBD2. This CDR3 region has 16 residues. The germline V gene encodes CDR1 SEHNR and CDR2 FQNEAQ (reference sequence). V lost 5 bases to trimming and J lost 6 bases; unmatched junction nucleotides: 14.

This sequence joins TRBV7-2 and TRBJ2-1, with TRBD1 matching over 8 bases. The CDR3 covers 14 residues. After removal of 8 bases from V and 7 bases from J, the junction contained 10 bases not matched to a gene. Germline assignment: CDR1 SGHTA and CDR2 FQGNSA. CDR3 nucleotide sequence: TGTGCCAGCTTAAGGACAGGGAGAAGGAATGAGCAGTTCTTC. Residues: CASLRTGRRNEQFF.

The chain combines TRBV10-3 with TRBJ1-3; possibly TRBD1 for D (6 bases). Trimming pared 7 bases from V and 0 bases from J, leaving 10 bases between. This CDR3 spans 14 amino acids. The germline V gene encodes CDR1 ENHRY and CDR2 SYGVKD. For the CDR3, the DNA is TGTGCCATCACCGACAGGAGCTCTGGAAACACCATATATTTT. It codes for CAITDRSSGNTIYF.

This chain joins TRBV4-1 and TRBJ1-5, with 8 bases aligning to TRBD1. This CDR3 spans 16 amino acids. The V and J ends lost 3 bases and 5 bases, in that order; junction bases with no gene match: 9. Germline values: CDR1 MGHRA, CDR2 YSYEKL. CDR3 sequence: CASSQSPGQEHQPQHF. The CDR3 DNA follows: TGCGCCAGCAGCCAGAGTCCGGGACAGGAGCATCAGCCCCAGCATTTT.

The V gene is TRBV7-6, the J gene TRBJ2-1, with 12 nucleotides matching TRBD2. CDR3 size: 15 residues. Germline lookup yields CDR1 SGHVS and CDR2 FNYEAQ. V shed 3 bases and J 7 bases; nucleotides not matched to a gene: 4. The CDR3 protein is CASSLASGRGNEQFF. Here the CDR3 DNA reads TGTGCCAGCAGCTTGGCTAGCGGGAGGGGTAATGAGCAGTTCTTC. The entire variable domain, with the rest obtained from reference TRBV7-6 and TRBJ2-1, is as follows: GAGVSQSPRYKVTKRGQDVALRCDPISGHVSLYWYRQALGQGPEFLTYFNYEAQQDKSGLPNDRFSAERPEGSISTLTIQRTEQRDSAMYRCASSLASGRGNEQFFGPGTRLTVL.

This clone was seen just once. This chain uses TRBV6-5 with TRBJ1-5; 7 nucleotides agree with TRBD1. The ends lost 8 bases at V and 3 bases at J; junction bases unmatched: 4. Germline V gene sequence: CDR1 MNHEY, CDR2 SVGAGI. The CDR3 totals 13 residues. CDR3 coding DNA: TGTGCCAGCCGGGGACAGCTCAATCAGCCCCAGCATTTT. Protein: CASRGQLNQPQHF.

J is TRBJ2-7 and V is TRBV11-3; D is ambiguous. Trimming shortened V by 5 bases and J by 3 bases, and 14 bases separated the two germline ends. Germline CDR1 is SGHNT and CDR2 is YENEEA. This CDR3 contains 14 residues. CDR3: CASSPTGYDYEQYV. The CDR3 bases are TGTGCCAGCAGCCCGACGGGTTATGACTACGAGCAGTACGTC.

This clone was counted once. The rearrangement joins TRBV19 to TRBJ1-5; TRBD1 is a possible D gene (5 bases). Trimming pared 0 bases from V and 7 bases from J, leaving 10 bases between. The germline V gene has CDR1 LNHDA and CDR2 SQIVND (reference sequence). CDR3 length equals 14 residues. This chain's CDR3 is CASSIELEGQPQHF. CDR3 sequence (DNA): TGTGCCAGTAGTATAGAGCTGGAGGGGCAGCCCCAGCATTTT.

This chain connects TRBV11-3 to TRBJ1-1; D gene unclear. Germline CDR1 is SGHNT and CDR2 is YENEEA. CDR3 length equals 13 residues. Trimming cost V 4 bases and J 1 base, with 7 bases left between them. CDR3 in amino acids: CASSSNTNTEAFF. Here the CDR3 DNA reads TGTGCCAGCAGCTCAAACACGAACACTGAAGCTTTCTTT. The full variable domain, in which reference TRBV11-3 and TRBJ1-1 provide the parts outside the CDR3, is EAGVVQSPRYKIIEKKQPVAFWCNPISGHNTLYWYLQNLGQGPELLIRYENEEAVDDSQLPKDRFSAERLKGVDSTLKIQPAELGDSAVYLCASSSNTNTEAFFGQGTRLTVV.

The rearrangement links TRBV20-1 to TRBJ2-4, with 7 positions matching TRBD2. V shed 3 bases and J 1 base; nucleotides not matched to a gene: 3. The CDR3 loop spans 14 amino acids. Germline V gene data show CDR1 as DFQATT and CDR2 as SNEGSKA (reference sequence). This CDR3 is CSASRGGAKNIQYF. DNA of the CDR3: TGCAGTGCTAGTAGGGGAGGGGCCAAAAACATTCAGTACTTC.